This T cell receptor (beta chain) was found in a study of tumor-infiltrating lymphocytes in primary liver carcinoma. This clonotype was seen at least ten times. Its antigen is unknown. The study co-extracted DNA and RNA from 20-30 mg of unsorted bulk tissue. Samples were taken from five separate regions of every tumor. Viable tumor cells exceeded 85% in all tumor samples. J lost 7 bases, V lost 5 bases, and 10 bases had no gene match. Germline V CDR1 and CDR2: MNHEY, SVGEGT. The CDR3 sequence is 16 residues long. With a constant-region primer, TCR beta cDNA was made from approximately 520 ng of total RNA. Three-round nested multiplex PCR performed with slightly modified ARM-PCR produced the TCR beta libraries. The first two PCR rounds used TRBV1-TRBV30 primers with a Cbeta primer, approximately 9 cycles each. TCRdb re-analysed the multiplex PCR reads in MiXCR, keeping a single row per CDR3 protein. The profile shows 100,000 to 150,000 distinct CDR3 sequences, around 60% of them singletons.

Study-level points and caveats: It was tumor-adjacent and tumor-blood pairs that overlapped less than tumor region pairs did.

The chain couples TRBV6-2 or TRBV6-3 to TRBJ2-7; the match to TRBD2 covers 14 bases. The specimen was liver tumor tissue from sampling region 3. As to subset: tumor region T3, left-lateral pole. This sequence originates from a woman aged 60-70 years with primary liver carcinoma and hepatitis B virus infection. CDR3 in DNA: TGTGCCAGCAGTCTCGGGACTAGCGGGAGATGGTGGGAGCAGTACTTC. Its protein is CASSLGTSGRWWEQYF.